The rows below give T cell receptor beta chains drawn from one sample of a study of human T cells and chemical hapten exposure. TCRdb reprocessed the RACE reads with MiXCR, giving one entry per CDR3 protein. The profile covers some 38,000 distinct CDR3 sequences, with over 7.5% appearing a single time and about 27% taken by the ten largest. The sequences come from whole blood, collected in connection with sensitization to the hapten diphenylcyclopropenone (DPC). These receptors were obtained from a man aged 45-65 years with alopecia areata. Some clones in this sample may be carry-over from other donors' samples. The CDR3 runs from the conserved cysteine through the conserved F or W. A D gene is named only where the DNA matches it firmly. A clone size is listed for some rows: how often the clone was seen (once, few, many), or a class if it is expanded.

CDR3 protein: CASSLEGQPHQPQHF; CDR3 DNA: TGCGCCAGCAGCCTGGAGGGACAGCCTCATCAGCCCCAGCATTTT; J gene: TRBJ1-5; V gene: TRBV5-1; clone size: many; D gene: TRBD1
CDR3 protein: CASNPGAYEQYF; CDR3 DNA: TGTGCCAGCAATCCGGGAGCCTACGAGCAGTACTTC; J gene: TRBJ2-7; V gene: TRBV28; clone size: many; D gene: NA
CDR3 protein: CASSYLQGDGYTF; CDR3 DNA: TGTGCCAGCAGCTATTTACAGGGTGATGGCTACACCTTC; J gene: TRBJ1-2; V gene: TRBV7-9; clone size: NA; D gene: NA
CDR3 protein: CASSFSGEHREQYF; CDR3 DNA: TGTGCCAGCAGCTTCTCCGGGGAGCACCGCGAGCAGTACTTC; J gene: TRBJ2-7; V gene: TRBV9; clone size: NA; D gene: NA
CDR3 protein: CASKGQSFGTDTQYF; CDR3 DNA: TGCGCCAGCAAGGGACAGAGCTTCGGCACAGATACGCAGTATTTT; J gene: TRBJ2-3; V gene: TRBV5-1; clone size: many; D gene: TRBD1
CDR3 protein: CSARWQTRKGYTF; CDR3 DNA: TGCAGCGCCAGGTGGCAGACCCGTAAGGGCTACACCTTC; J gene: TRBJ1-2; V gene: TRBV29-1; clone size: many; D gene: NA
CDR3 protein: CASRTSYNQPQHF; CDR3 DNA: TGTGCCAGCAGGACGTCTTACAATCAGCCCCAGCATTTT; J gene: TRBJ1-5; V gene: TRBV6-1; clone size: many; D gene: NA
CDR3 protein: CASSQMTGLNSPLHF; CDR3 DNA: TGTGCCAGCAGCCAAATGACAGGACTTAATTCACCCCTCCACTTT; J gene: TRBJ1-6; V gene: TRBV3-1; clone size: many; D gene: NA
CDR3 protein: CSARGGNTIYF; CDR3 DNA: TGCAGTGCTAGAGGTGGAAACACCATATATTTT; J gene: TRBJ1-3; V gene: TRBV20-1; clone size: NA; D gene: NA
CDR3 protein: CSAHRGVGTDTQYF; CDR3 DNA: TGCAGCGCGCACCGGGGCGTCGGCACAGATACGCAGTATTTT; J gene: TRBJ2-3; V gene: TRBV29-1; clone size: many; D gene: NA
CDR3 protein: CASGGGGDTQYF; CDR3 DNA: TGTGCGAGCGGTGGGGGGGGAGATACGCAGTATTTT; J gene: TRBJ2-3; V gene: TRBV28; clone size: few; D gene: TRBD2
CDR3 protein: CSVEPHRDPRETQYF; CDR3 DNA: TGCAGCGTTGAACCCCACAGGGATCCCCGAGAGACCCAGTACTTC; J gene: TRBJ2-5; V gene: TRBV29-1; clone size: many; D gene: NA
CDR3 protein: CATSRDKSSLYGYTF; CDR3 DNA: TGTGCCACCAGCAGAGATAAAAGCTCCCTCTATGGCTACACCTTC; J gene: TRBJ1-2; V gene: TRBV15; clone size: NA; D gene: NA
CDR3 protein: CASSEGALTHEQYF; CDR3 DNA: TGTGCCAGCAGCGAGGGGGCCCTAACCCACGAGCAGTACTTC; J gene: TRBJ2-7; V gene: TRBV9; clone size: many; D gene: TRBD1
CDR3 protein: CASSQEGSQETQYF; CDR3 DNA: TGCGCCAGCAGCCAAGAGGGCAGCCAAGAGACCCAGTACTTC; J gene: TRBJ2-5; V gene: TRBV4-1; clone size: many; D gene: NA
CDR3 protein: CATGDSSGANVLTF; CDR3 DNA: TGTGCCACAGGGGACAGCTCTGGGGCCAACGTCCTGACTTTC; J gene: TRBJ2-6; V gene: TRBV24-1; clone size: NA; D gene: TRBD1
CDR3 protein: CASRGAGAQNTEAFF; CDR3 DNA: TGCGCCAGCAGAGGGGCAGGGGCCCAGAACACTGAAGCTTTCTTT; J gene: TRBJ1-1; V gene: TRBV5-1; clone size: many; D gene: NA
CDR3 protein: CASSLGGSEDTQYF; CDR3 DNA: TGTGCCAGCAGCTTGGGAGGTAGCGAAGATACGCAGTATTTT; J gene: TRBJ2-3; V gene: TRBV5-4; clone size: few; D gene: NA
CDR3 protein: CASSLSADTQYF; CDR3 DNA: TGTGCCAGCAGCTTATCGGCAGATACGCAGTATTTT; J gene: TRBJ2-3; V gene: TRBV11-2; clone size: many; D gene: NA
CDR3 protein: CASSRSGASSYNEQFF; CDR3 DNA: TGCGCCAGCAGCCGTAGCGGGGCTAGCTCCTACAATGAGCAGTTCTTC; J gene: TRBJ2-1; V gene: TRBV5-1; clone size: NA; D gene: TRBD2
CDR3 protein: CASSRTDDNYGYTF; CDR3 DNA: TGCGCCAGCAGCCGTACGGACGATAACTATGGCTACACCTTC; J gene: TRBJ1-2; V gene: TRBV5-1; clone size: many; D gene: NA
CDR3 protein: CASSEPTGTPNTGELFF; CDR3 DNA: TGCGCCAGCAGTGAGCCGACCGGGACTCCGAACACCGGGGAGCTGTTTTTT; J gene: TRBJ2-2; V gene: TRBV10-1; clone size: few; D gene: NA
CDR3 protein: CASSGTSGRPLGPGELFF; CDR3 DNA: TGTGCCAGCAGTGGGACTAGCGGGAGGCCATTGGGTCCCGGGGAGCTGTTTTTT; J gene: TRBJ2-2; V gene: TRBV28; clone size: few; D gene: TRBD2
CDR3 protein: CSVCEQIPYNEQFF; CDR3 DNA: TGCAGCGTGTGCGAGCAAATACCTTACAATGAGCAGTTCTTC; J gene: TRBJ2-1; V gene: TRBV29-1; clone size: few; D gene: NA
CDR3 protein: CASSKEVGARDENIQYF; CDR3 DNA: TGTGCCAGCAGCAAAGAAGTAGGGGCCCGAGATGAAAACATTCAGTACTTC; J gene: TRBJ2-4; V gene: TRBV21-1; clone size: many; D gene: NA
CDR3 protein: CSVDRQGDTEAFF; CDR3 DNA: TGCAGCGTTGACAGACAGGGGGACACTGAAGCTTTCTTT; J gene: TRBJ1-1; V gene: TRBV29-1; clone size: few; D gene: TRBD1
CDR3 protein: CASSSRGGAYEQYF; CDR3 DNA: TGTGCCAGCAGTTCCCGCGGCGGAGCCTACGAGCAGTACTTC; J gene: TRBJ2-7; V gene: TRBV28; clone size: many; D gene: NA
CDR3 protein: CASSLRRETQYF; CDR3 DNA: TGTGCCAGCAGTTTGAGGCGAGAGACCCAGTACTTC; J gene: TRBJ2-5; V gene: TRBV28; clone size: many; D gene: NA
CDR3 protein: CAILAGGEETQYF; CDR3 DNA: TGTGCCATTCTAGCGGGAGGGGAAGAGACCCAGTACTTC; J gene: TRBJ2-5; V gene: TRBV10-3; clone size: few; D gene: TRBD2
CDR3 protein: CASSFGLAGGTDTQYF; CDR3 DNA: TGTGCCAGCAGCTTCGGACTAGCGGGGGGCACAGATACGCAGTATTTT; J gene: TRBJ2-3; V gene: TRBV7-2; clone size: many; D gene: TRBD2
CDR3 protein: CSVGDPTPQYF; CDR3 DNA: TGCAGCGTCGGGGACCCCACGCCGCAGTATTTT; J gene: TRBJ2-3; V gene: TRBV29-1; clone size: few; D gene: NA
CDR3 protein: CASSPSRTTIERERNGELFF; CDR3 DNA: TGTGCCAGCAGCCCGTCGAGGACGACGATTGAGCGGGAGAGGAACGGGGAGCTGTTTTTT; J gene: TRBJ2-2; V gene: TRBV7-8; clone size: NA; D gene: TRBD2
CDR3 protein: CASRKDRGPYNEQFF; CDR3 DNA: TGTGCCAGTAGAAAGGACAGGGGCCCCTACAATGAGCAGTTCTTC; J gene: TRBJ2-1; V gene: TRBV19; clone size: NA; D gene: TRBD1
CDR3 protein: CSVDQGQVQETQYF; CDR3 DNA: TGCAGCGTTGATCAGGGCCAGGTTCAAGAGACCCAGTACTTC; J gene: TRBJ2-5; V gene: TRBV29-1; clone size: NA; D gene: NA
CDR3 protein: CASSYPTGQFF; CDR3 DNA: TGTGCCAGCAGTTACCCGACGGGGCAGTTCTTC; J gene: TRBJ2-1; V gene: TRBV6-2/TRBV6-3; clone size: many; D gene: NA
CDR3 protein: CSGGTTGEKLFF; CDR3 DNA: TGCAGCGGGGGGACAACCGGCGAAAAACTGTTTTTT; J gene: TRBJ1-4; V gene: TRBV29-1; clone size: NA; D gene: NA
CDR3 protein: CASSLKGAGSTGELFF; CDR3 DNA: TGTGCCAGCAGCTTAAAGGGAGCGGGGAGCACCGGGGAGCTGTTTTTT; J gene: TRBJ2-2; V gene: TRBV7-3; clone size: many; D gene: TRBD2
CDR3 protein: CASSLSGGREQYF; CDR3 DNA: TGTGCCAGCAGCTTATCGGGAGGGAGGGAGCAGTACTTC; J gene: TRBJ2-7; V gene: TRBV7-9; clone size: many; D gene: TRBD2
CDR3 protein: CASSFPYGELFF; CDR3 DNA: TGTGCCAGCAGCTTCCCGTACGGGGAGCTGTTTTTT; J gene: TRBJ2-2; V gene: TRBV11-2; clone size: many; D gene: NA
CDR3 protein: CASSGFAGGQPQHF; CDR3 DNA: TGTGCCAGCAGTGGGTTTGCAGGGGGGCAGCCCCAGCATTTT; J gene: TRBJ1-5; V gene: TRBV27; clone size: NA; D gene: TRBD1
CDR3 protein: CSEGDNEQFF; CDR3 DNA: TGCAGCGAGGGCGACAATGAGCAGTTCTTC; J gene: TRBJ2-1; V gene: TRBV29-1; clone size: NA; D gene: NA
CDR3 protein: CASCMGTSDTDTQYF; CDR3 DNA: TGTGCCAGCTGTATGGGGACTAGCGACACAGATACGCAGTATTTT; J gene: TRBJ2-3; V gene: TRBV11-1; clone size: NA; D gene: TRBD2